The 20 T cell receptor beta chains below come from one sample, sequenced in a study of shared clonotypes between healthy human individuals. Assay: immunoSEQ multiplex PCR; the TCRdb copy retains only in-frame clones and omits some. The table records some 1.1 million clones, roughly 77% of them present only once. Material: memory CD4+ T cells from PBMCs. Subset given: CD45RA-negative fraction. All receptors come from a man between 18 and 35 years old in good health. Some clones in this sample may be carry-over from other donors' samples.

The chain uses TRBV5-1 and TRBJ2-1; D not certain. Trimming cost V 2 bases and J 6 bases, with 3 bases left between them. Germline-derived CDR1 and CDR2 are SGHRS and YFSETQ. CDR3 length: 11 residues. Here the CDR3 DNA reads TGCGCCAGCAGCTTTCTCAATGAGCAGTTCTTC. It specifies CASSFLNEQFF.

This clone was seen a single time. In DNA form, the CDR3 reads TGTGCCAGCAGTGAATCGGGCACCCAAGAGACCCAGTACTTC. Protein sequence: CASSESGTQETQYF. The chain uses TRBV25-1 and TRBJ2-5; no firm D call. Trimming pared 1 base from V and 1 base from J, leaving 7 bases between. This CDR3 is 14 amino acids long. CDR1 MGHDK and CDR2 SYGVNS come from the germline V gene.

The chain carries TRBV5-1 and TRBJ2-5, with a possible D match to TRBD2 (5 bases). Germline-derived CDR1 and CDR2 are SGHRS and YFSETQ. This CDR3 comprises 15 residues. V lost 0 bases to trimming and J lost 2 bases, with 11 bases between them. Here the CDR3 reads CASSLVTTKQETQYF. The CDR3 DNA reads as TGCGCCAGCAGCTTGGTGACTACCAAGCAAGAGACCCAGTACTTC.

Turning to this clone: Given a much more abundant clone one base away, this may be a read error. V and J are TRBV11-2 and TRBJ2-7, with D unresolved. The CDR3 is 11 residues long. Looked up from germline, CDR1 is SGHAT and CDR2 is FQNNGV. Trimming stripped 4 bases from V and 3 bases from J, with 4 bases between. The CDR3 region has the DNA TGTGCCAGCAGCTCCAACTACGAGCAGTACTTC. It specifies CASSSNYEQYF.

Written as DNA, the CDR3 is TGTGCCAGCAGTTGGGGGAGAGACGAGCAGTACTTC. It codes for CASSWGRDEQYF. This sequence joins TRBV28 and TRBJ2-7; possibly TRBD1 or TRBD2 for D (5 bases each). Germline assignment: CDR1 MDHEN and CDR2 SYDVKM. The length of the CDR3 is 12 residues. V lost 4 bases to trimming and J lost 5 bases, with 9 bases between them.

The V and J genes are TRBV6-6 and TRBJ2-1; a possible D gene is TRBD2 (6 bases). V lost 8 bases and J lost 3, with 8 bases in between. From germline, CDR1 is MNHNY and CDR2 SVGAGI (reference sequence). The CDR3 totals 12 residues. In DNA form, the CDR3 reads TGTGCCAGCGGGGGAGGCTACAATGAGCAGTTCTTC. Protein product: CASGGGYNEQFF.

This clone has just a few counts. The CDR3 protein is CASSSDRGTYGYTF. Here the CDR3 DNA reads TGTGCCAGCAGCTCAGACAGGGGGACCTATGGCTACACCTTC. The chain has TRBV7-2 and TRBJ1-2; 9 nucleotides match TRBD1. The V gene's germline CDR1 is SGHTA and CDR2 FQGNSA. With V trimmed by 4 bases and J by 4 bases, 4 bases remained unmatched. This CDR3 comprises 14 residues.

The chain has TRBV7-2 and TRBJ1-1, with D hard to call. Trimming left V 3 bases short and J 7 bases short, with 9 bases between. The CDR3 covers 12 residues. Looked up from germline, CDR1 is SGHTA and CDR2 is FQGNSA. The CDR3 sequence: CASSFSSSEAFF. The CDR3 bases are TGTGCCAGCAGCTTTAGTTCCAGTGAAGCTTTCTTT.

Only a few counts were recorded for this clone. Other DNA sequences from this sample encode an identical CDR3 as well. The chain recombines TRBV6-5 with TRBJ1-2; TRBD1 might be the D (5 bases). Trimming took off 6 bases at V and 5 bases at J, with 16 bases between the two ends. Germline-derived CDR1 and CDR2 are MNHEY and SVGAGI. This CDR3 is built from 14 residues. Here the CDR3 DNA reads TGTGCCAGCAGACGCTCGATGGGGGGATATGGCTACACCTTC. This codes for CASRRSMGGYGYTF.

This clone has only a few counts. The chain joins TRBV10-2 to TRBJ1-4; unclear D gene. Trimming pared 2 bases from V and 4 bases from J, leaving 5 bases between. The CDR3 contains 13 residues. Per germline, CDR1 WSHSY and CDR2 SAAADI. The CDR3 loop reads CASSEDNNEKLFF. CDR3 bases: TGCGCCAGCAGTGAGGACAATAATGAAAAACTGTTTTTT.

This clone was observed a handful of times. The chain combines TRBV5-6 with TRBJ1-3, with no clear D. This CDR3 comprises 16 residues. Germline values: CDR1 SGHDT, CDR2 YYEEEE. The V gene lost 1 base and the J gene lost 1 base, with 12 bases spanning the gap. The CDR3, as DNA: TGTGCCAGCAGCTTGCTACAGCCACTATCTGGAAACACCATATATTTT. Amino acid sequence: CASSLLQPLSGNTIYF.

The chain links TRBV7-9 to TRBJ1-1; D is unresolved. The CDR3 contains 13 residues. Germline CDR1 is SEHNR and CDR2 is FQNEAQ (reference sequence). Trimming left V 1 base short and J 6 bases short, with 9 bases between. The DNA for the CDR3 is TGTGCCAGCAGCTTAGGGGAATCCCCTGAAGCTTTCTTT. It codes for CASSLGESPEAFF.

This sequence joins TRBV15 and TRBJ2-6; D not certain. Trimming removed 0 bases from V and 3 bases from J, with 9 bases in between. This CDR3 has 16 residues. Germline V gene lookup returns CDR1 LNHNV and CDR2 YYDKDF (reference sequence). The CDR3 here is CATSRDWAGGANVLTF. CDR3 bases: TGTGCCACCAGCAGAGATTGGGCTGGTGGGGCCAACGTCCTGACTTTC.

This chain links TRBV7-9 with TRBJ2-1, with D uncertain. CDR3 length equals 11 residues. V gave up 6 bases and J gave up 10 bases, with 10 bases separating them. CDR1 is SEHNR, CDR2 FQNEAQ, per germline (reference sequence). The CDR3 protein is CASRETQEQFF. CDR3 DNA sequence: TGTGCCAGCAGAGAGACACAGGAGCAGTTCTTC.

The CDR3: CASSLDPFRTREGETQYF. The DNA for the CDR3 is TGTGCCAGCAGCTTGGACCCATTTCGGACGCGGGAGGGAGAGACCCAGTACTTC. V gene TRBV5-4 combines with J gene TRBJ2-5, with 9 positions matching TRBD2. Germline CDR1 SGHNT, CDR2 YYREEE (reference sequence). This CDR3 region has 18 residues. The trim removed 0 bases at V and 4 bases at J, leaving 13 bases unmatched.

The chain has TRBV7-2 and TRBJ2-7; D gene ambiguous. Germline values: CDR1 SGHTA, CDR2 FQGNSA. This CDR3 has 14 amino acids. The V and J ends lost 4 bases and 3 bases respectively, with 13 bases between them. This CDR3 is CASSSIPRDYEQYF. In nucleotides, the CDR3 is TGTGCCAGCAGCTCCATCCCACGAGACTACGAGCAGTACTTC.

The chain uses TRBV9 and TRBJ2-5; 9 positions agree with TRBD1. With the DNA end fitting TRBJ2-7 better, the J assignment may be wrong. The CDR3 spans 15 residues. CDR1 SGDLS and CDR2 YYNGEE come from the germline V gene. The CDR3 nucleotides read TGTGCCAGCAGCTTGACGGGACAGGGCAGCGACGAGCAGTACTTC. Its translation is CASSLTGQGSDEQYF.

Only a few counts were recorded for this clone. The chain combines TRBV18 with TRBJ1-1, with no clear D. This CDR3 spans 12 amino acids. The germline V gene encodes CDR1 KGHSH and CDR2 LQKENI. The CDR3 DNA reads as TGTGCGGCGGGTGGTGTGAACACTGAAGCTTTCTTT. The encoded protein is CAAGGVNTEAFF.

The V call is TRBV7-3, the J call TRBJ2-2; D possibly corresponds to TRBD1 (6 bases). V lost 5 bases and J 7 bases, leaving 8 bases between the germline ends. Germline assignment: CDR1 SGHTA and CDR2 FQGTGA. This CDR3 has 12 amino acids. The CDR3 DNA sequence: TGTGCCAGCAGCCAAGGGGGCGGGGAGCTGTTTTTT. It translates to CASSQGGGELFF.

The chain combines TRBV7-9 with TRBJ2-1; 7 nucleotides align to TRBD1. CDR1 is SEHNR and CDR2 is FQNEAQ in the germline V gene (reference sequence). This CDR3 is built from 15 residues. V was clipped by 5 bases and J by 7 bases; unmatched bases: 11. The CDR3 DNA sequence: TGTGCCAGCAGCGAGCCGGGACAGAAGTTGAATGAGCAGTTCTTC. It translates to CASSEPGQKLNEQFF.